A selection of T cell receptor beta chains follows, all from one sample in a study of shared clonotypes between healthy human individuals. Method: immunoSEQ multiplex PCR; TCRdb's copy keeps in-frame clones and lacks some. The sample holds hundreds of thousands of clones, around 90% seen once. Sample: naive CD8+ T cells sorted from blood. These receptors were collected from a man aged 30 to 45 in good health. Each CDR3 is given without its conserved first and last residue. Clone size is given for some rows only: seen once, a few or many times, or a class if the clone is expanded.

CDR3 protein | V gene | clone size
ASSFLTEAF | TRBV19 | -
ASSWSAGNEQY | TRBV5-4 | -
ASSPSGVQYNEQF | TRBV6-6 | -
ASSLGLAGGYNEQF | TRBV7-2 | -
ASSARLGQETQY | TRBV2 | once
ASSSTRTGYKNIQY | TRBV7-2 | -
SVDVANMNIQY | TRBV29-1 | -
ASSFGGLRETQY | TRBV5-4 | -
ASSSPQTSMNTEAF | TRBV6-5 | -
ASSRGGSEYNEQF | TRBV5-1 | -
ASSFAAGSSEQY | TRBV5-5 | -
ASSKKIRGYEQY | TRBV21-1 | -
ASSDFSGRFTDTQY | TRBV19 | -
ASRDSVNPYNEQF | TRBV7-9 | -
ASSPPGQPTEQY | TRBV5-1 | -
AISDGTSGSRGADTQY | TRBV10-3 | -
ASSFRAGGYNEQF | TRBV7-7 | -
ASSRDRVNTEAF | TRBV4-1 | -
ASSQRSEVTDTQY | TRBV14 | -
ASSNLGNYGYT | TRBV21-1 | -
ASSVDIAASTDTQY | TRBV9 | -
ASSATLQELNQPQH | TRBV6-1 | -
ASREGGEKLF | TRBV19 | -
ASSEHSGNTIY | TRBV4-1 | -
ASSRSGTSGRGPYNEQF | TRBV7-6 | -
ASSERRNPYEQY | TRBV14 | -
ASSLRDRGIGNTGELF | TRBV7-6 | -
ASSLSRILTSGASYEQY | TRBV28 | -
ATRLGGLANTEAF | TRBV27 | -
ASSLYGYEQY | TRBV5-1 | -
ASSQGRASGPYEQY | TRBV9 | -
ASGSWVQQETQY | TRBV11-1 | once
ASSDKMTGTNYGYT | TRBV6-1 | -
ASLQGAQETQY | TRBV12-2 | -
ASSQPDRVNTEAF | TRBV27 | -
ASSSTSGSYEQY | TRBV19 | -
ASSLANEQF | TRBV5-4 | once
ASSDSYGSFVPF | TRBV2 | -
ASQGAGANVLT | TRBV9 | -
ASSAWDGETQY | TRBV9 | -
ASSLGALLSYEQY | TRBV5-6 | -
ASSLGGTVPYGYGYT | TRBV5-6 | -
ASSLAQEEAF | TRBV7-9 | -
ASNMGLAGYEQY | TRBV28 | -
ASSPRPRETQY | TRBV7-2 | -
ASSLSGLGNQPQH | TRBV27 | -
ASSIVSTENEQY | TRBV19 | -
ASSRRKTNYEQY | TRBV27 | few
ASSLEQGYYEQY | TRBV5-1 | -
ASSPLNTGELF | TRBV28 | few
ASSQEDGGFGEQF | TRBV4-1 | -